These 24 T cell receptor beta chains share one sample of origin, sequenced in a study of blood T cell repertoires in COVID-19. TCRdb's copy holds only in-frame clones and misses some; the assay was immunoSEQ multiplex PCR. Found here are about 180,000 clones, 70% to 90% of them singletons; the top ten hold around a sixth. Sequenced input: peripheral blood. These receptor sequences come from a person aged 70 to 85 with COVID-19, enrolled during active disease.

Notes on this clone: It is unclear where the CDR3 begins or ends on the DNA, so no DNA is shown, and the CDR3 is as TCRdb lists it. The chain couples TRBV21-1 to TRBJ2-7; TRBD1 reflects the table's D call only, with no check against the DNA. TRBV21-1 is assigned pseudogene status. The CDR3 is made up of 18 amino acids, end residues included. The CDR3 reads CASSKVGQGAPTYYEQYF.

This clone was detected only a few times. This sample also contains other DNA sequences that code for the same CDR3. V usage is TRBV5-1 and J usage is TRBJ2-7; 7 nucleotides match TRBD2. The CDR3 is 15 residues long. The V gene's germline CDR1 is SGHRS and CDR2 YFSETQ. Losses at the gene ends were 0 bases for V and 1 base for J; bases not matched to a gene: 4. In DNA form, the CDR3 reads TGCGCCAGCAGCTTGGAAGGACTAGGGTCCTACGAGCAGTACTTC. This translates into CASSLEGLGSYEQYF.

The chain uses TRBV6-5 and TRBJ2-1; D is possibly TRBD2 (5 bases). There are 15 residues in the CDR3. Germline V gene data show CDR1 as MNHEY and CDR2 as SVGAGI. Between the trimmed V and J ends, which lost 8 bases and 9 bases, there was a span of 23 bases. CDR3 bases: TGTGCCAGCTCTTGGTCGGGAAGGTCCTCCACTGAGCAGTTCTTC. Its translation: CASSWSGRSSTEQFF.

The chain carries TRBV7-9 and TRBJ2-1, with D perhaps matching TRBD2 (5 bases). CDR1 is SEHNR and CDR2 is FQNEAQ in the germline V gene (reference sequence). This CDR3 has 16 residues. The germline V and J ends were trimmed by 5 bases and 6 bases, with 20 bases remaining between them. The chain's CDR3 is CASSIRVASNFNEQFF. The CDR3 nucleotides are TGTGCCAGCAGCATTAGGGTGGCTAGCAACTTCAATGAGCAGTTCTTC.

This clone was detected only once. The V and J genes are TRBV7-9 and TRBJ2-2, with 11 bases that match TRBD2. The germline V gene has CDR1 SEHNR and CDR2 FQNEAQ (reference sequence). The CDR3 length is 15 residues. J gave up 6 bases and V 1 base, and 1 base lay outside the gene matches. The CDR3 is CASSLGLAGPGELFF. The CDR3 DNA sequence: TGTGCCAGCAGCTTAGGACTAGCGGGGCCCGGGGAGCTGTTTTTT.

The chain's CDR3 is CSVGGSLTNEQFF. CDR3 bases: TGCAGCGTAGGGGGTTCCCTGACCAATGAGCAGTTCTTC. The rearrangement joins TRBV29-1 to TRBJ2-1; D is perhaps TRBD1 (6 bases). There are 13 residues in the CDR3. The germline gives CDR1 SQVTM, CDR2 ANQGSEA. V was cut by 6 bases and J by 6 bases, with 15 bases left in between.

CDR3 bases: TGTGCCAGCAGCTTAGGTCCTAGCGGGGGTCCGATAAATGAGCAGTTCTTC. It is translated as CASSLGPSGGPINEQFF. The chain employs TRBV11-3 and TRBJ2-1; 10 bases are shared with TRBD2. The CDR3 runs 17 residues. Looked up from germline, CDR1 is SGHNT and CDR2 is YENEEA. V lost 1 base and J lost 7; bases outside the gene matches: 10.

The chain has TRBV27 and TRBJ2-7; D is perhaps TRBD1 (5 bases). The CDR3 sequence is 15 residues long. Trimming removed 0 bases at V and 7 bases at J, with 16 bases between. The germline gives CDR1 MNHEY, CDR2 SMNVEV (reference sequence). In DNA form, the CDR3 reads TGTGCCAGCAGTTTATCCTCAGGGTTGGTAGAAGAGCAGTACTTC. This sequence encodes CASSLSSGLVEEQYF.

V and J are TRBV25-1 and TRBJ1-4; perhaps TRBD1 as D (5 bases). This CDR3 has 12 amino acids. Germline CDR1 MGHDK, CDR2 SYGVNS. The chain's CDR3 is CATAAGGEKLFF. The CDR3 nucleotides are TGTGCTACCGCCGCGGGGGGTGAAAAACTGTTTTTT.

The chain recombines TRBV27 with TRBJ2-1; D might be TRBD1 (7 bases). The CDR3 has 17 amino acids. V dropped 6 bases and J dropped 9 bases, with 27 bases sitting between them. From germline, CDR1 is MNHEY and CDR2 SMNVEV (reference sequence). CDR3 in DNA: TGTGCCAGCAGCCCAACCGGGGGTCCAGGGGGTGTTGGTGAGCAGTTCTTC. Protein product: CASSPTGGPGGVGEQFF.

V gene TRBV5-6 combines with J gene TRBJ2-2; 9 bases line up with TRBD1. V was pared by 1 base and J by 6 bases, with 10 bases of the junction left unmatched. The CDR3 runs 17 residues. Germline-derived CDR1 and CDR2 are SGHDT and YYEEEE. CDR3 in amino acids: CASSLYGVTGGSGELFF. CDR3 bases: TGTGCCAGCAGCTTGTATGGAGTGACAGGGGGATCCGGGGAGCTGTTTTTT.

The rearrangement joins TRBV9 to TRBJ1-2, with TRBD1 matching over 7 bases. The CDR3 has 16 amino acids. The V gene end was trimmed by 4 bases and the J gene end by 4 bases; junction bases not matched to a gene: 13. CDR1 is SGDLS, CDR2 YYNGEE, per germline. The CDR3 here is CASSREMEGAGYGYTF. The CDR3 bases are TGTGCCAGCAGCCGCGAAATGGAGGGGGCGGGCTATGGCTACACCTTC.

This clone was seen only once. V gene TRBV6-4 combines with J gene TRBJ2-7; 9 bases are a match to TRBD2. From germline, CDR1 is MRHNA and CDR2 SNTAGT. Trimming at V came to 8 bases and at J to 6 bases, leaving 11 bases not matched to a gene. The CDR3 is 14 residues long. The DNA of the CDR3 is TGTGCCAGCTCGGCCCTGGCGGGGGGGCCCGAGCAGTACTTC. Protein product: CASSALAGGPEQYF.

The DNA of the CDR3 is TGTGCCAGCGCACAGGGGGCGCGGGAGTACTTC. Its translation: CASAQGAREYF. This chain uses TRBV6-5 with TRBJ2-7; 9 nucleotides align to TRBD1. CDR1 and CDR2 (germline): MNHEY, SVGAGI. With 8 bases clipped from V and 11 bases from J, the junction kept 7 bases outside the gene matches. This CDR3 contains 11 residues.

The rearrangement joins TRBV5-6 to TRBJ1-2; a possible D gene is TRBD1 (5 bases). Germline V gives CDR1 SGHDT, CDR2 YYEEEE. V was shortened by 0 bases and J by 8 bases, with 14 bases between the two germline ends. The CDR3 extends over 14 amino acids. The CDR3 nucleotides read TGTGCCAGCAGCTTGGTGGCCGGGGGTTCCGGCTACACCTTC. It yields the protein CASSLVAGGSGYTF.

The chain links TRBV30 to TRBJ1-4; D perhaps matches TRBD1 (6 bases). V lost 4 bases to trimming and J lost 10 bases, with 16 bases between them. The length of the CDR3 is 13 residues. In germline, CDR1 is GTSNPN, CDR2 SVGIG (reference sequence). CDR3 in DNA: TGTGCCTGGAATCCCAGGGGAGTTGGAAAACTGTTTTTT. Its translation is CAWNPRGVGKLFF.

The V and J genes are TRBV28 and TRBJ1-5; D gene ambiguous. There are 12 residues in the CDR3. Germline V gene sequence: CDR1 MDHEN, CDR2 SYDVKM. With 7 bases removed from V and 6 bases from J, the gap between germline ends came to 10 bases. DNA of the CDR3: TGTGCCAGCACTGGAGGGAGTCAGCCCCAGCATTTT. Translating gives CASTGGSQPQHF.

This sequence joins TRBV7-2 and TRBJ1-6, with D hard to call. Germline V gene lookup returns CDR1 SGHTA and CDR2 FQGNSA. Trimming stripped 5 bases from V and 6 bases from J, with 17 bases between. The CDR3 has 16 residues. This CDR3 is CASSRPGGQINSPLHF. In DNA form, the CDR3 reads TGTGCCAGCAGCCGTCCAGGTGGGCAGATTAATTCACCCCTCCACTTT. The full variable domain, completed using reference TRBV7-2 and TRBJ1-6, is GAGVSQSPSNKVTEKGKDVELRCDPISGHTALYWYRQSLGQGLEFLIYFQGNSAPDKSGLPSDRFSAERTGGSVSTLTIQRTQQEDSAVYLCASSRPGGQINSPLHFGNGTRLTVT.

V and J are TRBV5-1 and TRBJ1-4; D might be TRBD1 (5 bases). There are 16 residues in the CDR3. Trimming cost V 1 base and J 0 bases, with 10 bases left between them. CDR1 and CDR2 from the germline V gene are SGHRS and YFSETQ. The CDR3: CASSLRTGATNEKLFF. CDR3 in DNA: TGCGCCAGCAGCTTGCGCACAGGTGCAACTAATGAAAAACTGTTTTTT.

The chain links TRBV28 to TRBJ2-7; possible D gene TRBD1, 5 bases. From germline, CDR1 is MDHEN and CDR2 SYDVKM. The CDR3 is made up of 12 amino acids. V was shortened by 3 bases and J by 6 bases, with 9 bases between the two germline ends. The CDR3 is CASSFRGGEQYF. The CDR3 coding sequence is TGTGCCAGCAGTTTTAGGGGTGGCGAGCAGTACTTC.

The CDR3 region is CASSYTPGGSYDGYTF. DNA for the CDR3: TGTGCCAGCAGCTATACTCCAGGGGGAAGTTACGATGGCTACACCTTC. The chain joins TRBV5-6 to TRBJ1-2, with 7 bases aligning to TRBD1. V lost 3 bases and J lost 6; bases outside the gene matches: 14. The CDR3 loop spans 16 amino acids. Germline CDR1 SGHDT, CDR2 YYEEEE.

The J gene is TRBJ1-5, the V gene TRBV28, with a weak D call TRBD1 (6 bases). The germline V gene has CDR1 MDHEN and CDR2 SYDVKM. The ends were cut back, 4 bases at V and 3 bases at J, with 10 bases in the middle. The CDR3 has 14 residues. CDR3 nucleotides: TGTGCCAGCAGTTGGGGGGGCGACAATCAGCCCCAGCATTTT. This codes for CASSWGGDNQPQHF.

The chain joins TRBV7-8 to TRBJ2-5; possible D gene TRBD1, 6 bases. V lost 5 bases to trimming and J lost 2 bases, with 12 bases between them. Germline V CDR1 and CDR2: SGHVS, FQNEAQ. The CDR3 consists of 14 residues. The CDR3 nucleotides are TGTGCCAGCAGCCAAGGACAGAGACAAGAGACCCAGTACTTC. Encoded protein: CASSQGQRQETQYF.

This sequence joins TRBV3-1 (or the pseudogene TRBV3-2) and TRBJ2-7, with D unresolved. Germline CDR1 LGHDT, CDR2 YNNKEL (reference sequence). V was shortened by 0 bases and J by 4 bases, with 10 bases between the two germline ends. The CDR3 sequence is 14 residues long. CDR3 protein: CASSQDLAQYEQYF. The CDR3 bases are TGTGCCAGCAGCCAAGATTTGGCTCAGTACGAGCAGTACTTC.